This T cell receptor beta chain emerged from a study of cytomegalovirus exposure and HLA in healthy donors. Study details: HLA-typed donors were the source of 86 million or so unique TCRs held in an early data release. Across a few hundred genotyped donors, about 80% landed in the Caucasian-associated ancestry cluster.

In the case of this clone: No antigen is known for it.

The PCR made use of 60 Vbeta and 13 Jbeta primers. Assay used: immunoSEQ multiplex PCR; TCRdb lists only in-frame clones, some missing. The sample has about 140,000 clones; approximately 82% are singletons. Study-wide points: Upon later analysis, HLA-associated TCR beta chains proved more clonally expanded than other, equally common chains. In a later analysis, the majority of CMV-associated beta chains seemingly showed HLA restriction.

The length of the CDR3 is 19 residues. The V gene's germline CDR1 is LNHDA and CDR2 SQIVND (reference sequence). V shed 6 bases, J shed 2 bases, and the junction held 19 bases outside the gene matches. This receptor was identified in a young man in good health and CMV-seropositive. Sequenced material: PBMCs. V gene TRBV19 combines with J gene TRBJ2-3; 8 bases line up with TRBD2. CDR3 loop: CASRSSGSDFALITDTQYF. The CDR3 coding sequence is TGTGCCAGTAGGAGCAGCGGGAGCGACTTCGCCTTGATCACAGATACGCAGTATTTT.